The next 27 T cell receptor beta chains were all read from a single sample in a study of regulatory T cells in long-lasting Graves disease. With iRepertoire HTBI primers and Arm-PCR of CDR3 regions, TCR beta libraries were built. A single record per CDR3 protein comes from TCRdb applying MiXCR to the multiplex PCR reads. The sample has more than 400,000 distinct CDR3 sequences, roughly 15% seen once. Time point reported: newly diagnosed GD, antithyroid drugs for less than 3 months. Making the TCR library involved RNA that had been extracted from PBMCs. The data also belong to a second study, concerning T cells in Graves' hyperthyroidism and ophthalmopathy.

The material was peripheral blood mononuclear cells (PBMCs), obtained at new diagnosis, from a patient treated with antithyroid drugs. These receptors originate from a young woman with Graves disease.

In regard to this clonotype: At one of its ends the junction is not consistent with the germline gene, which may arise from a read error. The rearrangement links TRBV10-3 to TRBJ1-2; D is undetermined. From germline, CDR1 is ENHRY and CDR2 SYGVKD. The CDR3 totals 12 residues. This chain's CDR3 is CATSESTYGYTF. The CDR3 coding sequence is TGTGCCACCAGTGAGTCGACCTATGGCTACACCTTC.

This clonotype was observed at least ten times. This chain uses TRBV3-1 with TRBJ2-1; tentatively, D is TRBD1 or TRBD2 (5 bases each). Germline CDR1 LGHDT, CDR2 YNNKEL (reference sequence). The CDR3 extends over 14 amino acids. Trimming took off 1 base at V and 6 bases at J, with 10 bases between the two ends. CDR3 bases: TGTGCCAGCAGCCAAGGGGGGACGGTCAATGAGCAGTTCTTC. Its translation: CASSQGGTVNEQFF.

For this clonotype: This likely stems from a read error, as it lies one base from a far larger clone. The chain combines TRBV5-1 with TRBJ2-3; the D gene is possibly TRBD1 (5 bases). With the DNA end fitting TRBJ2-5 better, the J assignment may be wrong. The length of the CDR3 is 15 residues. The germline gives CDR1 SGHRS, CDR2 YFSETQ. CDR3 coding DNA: TGCGCCAGCAACTTGGATAGGGGATGGCAAGAGACCCAGTACTTC. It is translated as CASNLDRGWQETQYF.

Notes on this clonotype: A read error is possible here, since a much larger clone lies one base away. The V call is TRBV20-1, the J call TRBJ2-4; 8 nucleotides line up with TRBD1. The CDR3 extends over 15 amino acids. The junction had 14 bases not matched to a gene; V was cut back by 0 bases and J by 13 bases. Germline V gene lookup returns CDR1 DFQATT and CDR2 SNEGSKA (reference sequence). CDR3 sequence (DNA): TGCAGTGCTAGAGATACCGGACAGGGCGGCAATGAGCAGTACTTC. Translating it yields CSARDTGQGGNEQYF.

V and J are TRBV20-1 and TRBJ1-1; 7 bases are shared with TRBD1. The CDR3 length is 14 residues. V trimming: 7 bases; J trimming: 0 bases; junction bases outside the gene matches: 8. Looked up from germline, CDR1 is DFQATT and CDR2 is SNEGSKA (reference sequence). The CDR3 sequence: CSVEQGIMNTEAFF. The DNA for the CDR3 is TGCAGTGTTGAACAGGGGATCATGAACACTGAAGCTTTCTTT.

CDR3 bases: TGTGCCAGCAGCTTAGTCCAAGCCCTAGTCACGGATACGCAGTATTTT. Its translation is CASSLVQALVTDTQYF. J is TRBJ2-3 and V is TRBV7-6, with no clear D. CDR3 length equals 16 residues. The germline V gene encodes CDR1 SGHVS and CDR2 FNYEAQ. The ends were cut back, 1 base at V and 6 bases at J, with 17 bases in the middle.

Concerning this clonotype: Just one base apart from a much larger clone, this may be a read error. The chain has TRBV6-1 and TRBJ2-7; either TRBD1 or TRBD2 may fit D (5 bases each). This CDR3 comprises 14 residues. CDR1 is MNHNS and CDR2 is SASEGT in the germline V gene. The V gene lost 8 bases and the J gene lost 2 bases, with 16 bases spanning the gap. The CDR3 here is CASARGREPYEQYF. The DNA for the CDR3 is TGTGCCAGCGCACGGGGCAGGGAACCCTACGAGCAGTACTTC.

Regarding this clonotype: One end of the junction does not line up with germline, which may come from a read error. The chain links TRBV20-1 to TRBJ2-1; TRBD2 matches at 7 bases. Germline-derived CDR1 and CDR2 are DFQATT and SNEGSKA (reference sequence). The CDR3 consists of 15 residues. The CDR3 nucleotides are TGCAGTGCAAGAAGTGCCAGGGAGGGCCTTCGAGAACAGTCCTTC. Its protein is CSARSAREGLREQSF.

CDR3 amino acids: CASSLDSGRQPAHEQYF. CDR3 DNA: TGTGCCAGCAGCTTAGATAGCGGGAGGCAACCGGCCCACGAGCAGTACTTC. J is TRBJ2-7 and V is TRBV7-9, with 10 bases identical to TRBD2. The CDR3 runs to 17 residues. Trimming cost V 1 base and J 5 bases; bases outside gene matches: 11. CDR1 and CDR2 (germline): SEHNR, FQNEAQ (reference sequence).

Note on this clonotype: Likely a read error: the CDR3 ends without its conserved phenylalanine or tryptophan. The CDR3 region has the DNA TGTGCCAGTAGTACTGGGAACGAGCAGTACCTC. Its protein product is CASSTGNEQYL. This chain joins TRBV19 and TRBJ2-7; D gene uncertain. V was trimmed by 4 bases and J by 5 bases, leaving 6 bases between them. CDR3 length equals 11 residues. CDR1 is LNHDA, CDR2 SQIVND, per germline (reference sequence).

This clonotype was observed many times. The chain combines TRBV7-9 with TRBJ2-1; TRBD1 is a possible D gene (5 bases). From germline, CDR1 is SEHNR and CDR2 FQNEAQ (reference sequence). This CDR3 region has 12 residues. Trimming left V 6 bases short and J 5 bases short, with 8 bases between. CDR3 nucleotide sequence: TGTGCCAGCAGGGGGCGAAACAATGAGCAGTTCTTC. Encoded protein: CASRGRNNEQFF.

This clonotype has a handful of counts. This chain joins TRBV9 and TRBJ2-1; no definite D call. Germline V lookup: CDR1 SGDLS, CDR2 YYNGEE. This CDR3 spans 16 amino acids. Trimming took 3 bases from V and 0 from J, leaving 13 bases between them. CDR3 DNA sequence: TGTGCCAGCAGCGCCCGACACCTGAGCTCCTACAATGAGCAGTTCTTC. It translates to CASSARHLSSYNEQFF.

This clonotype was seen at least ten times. Here the CDR3 DNA reads TGCAGCGTTGAAGAAGGGACAGGGGGTCTTAGCACAGATACGCAGTATTTT. It codes for CSVEEGTGGLSTDTQYF. V usage is TRBV29-1 and J usage is TRBJ2-3; 11 bases are a match to TRBD1. Germline CDR1 is SQVTM and CDR2 is ANQGSEA. The V segment lost 0 bases and the J segment 0 bases; nucleotides outside the gene matches: 5. The CDR3 is 17 amino acids.

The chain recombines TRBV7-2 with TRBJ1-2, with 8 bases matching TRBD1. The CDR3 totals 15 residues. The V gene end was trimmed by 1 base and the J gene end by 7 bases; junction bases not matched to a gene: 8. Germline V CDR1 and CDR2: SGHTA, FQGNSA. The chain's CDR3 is CASSLVQGATSGYTF. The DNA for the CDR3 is TGTGCCAGCAGCTTAGTCCAGGGGGCCACTTCTGGCTACACCTTC.

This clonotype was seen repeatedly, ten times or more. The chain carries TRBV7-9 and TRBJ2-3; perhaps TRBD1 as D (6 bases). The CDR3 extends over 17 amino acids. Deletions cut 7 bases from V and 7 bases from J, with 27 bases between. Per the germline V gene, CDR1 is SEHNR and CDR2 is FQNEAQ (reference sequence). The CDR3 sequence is CASTTPFNRALGNTQYF. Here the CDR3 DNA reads TGTGCCAGCACGACTCCTTTCAACAGGGCCCTGGGGAATACGCAGTATTTT.

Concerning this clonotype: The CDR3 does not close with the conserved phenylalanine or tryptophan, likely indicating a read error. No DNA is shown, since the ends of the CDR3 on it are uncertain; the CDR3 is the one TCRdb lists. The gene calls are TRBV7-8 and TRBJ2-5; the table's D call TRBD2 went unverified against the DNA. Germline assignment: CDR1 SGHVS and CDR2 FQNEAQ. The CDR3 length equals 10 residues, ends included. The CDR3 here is CASSLYPLAG.

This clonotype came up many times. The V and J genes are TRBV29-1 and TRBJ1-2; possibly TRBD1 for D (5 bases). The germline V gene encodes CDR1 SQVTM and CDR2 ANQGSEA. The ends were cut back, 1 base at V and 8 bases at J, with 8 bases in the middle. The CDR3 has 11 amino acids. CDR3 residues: CSVEAWGGYTF. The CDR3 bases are TGCAGCGTTGAAGCCTGGGGCGGCTACACCTTC.

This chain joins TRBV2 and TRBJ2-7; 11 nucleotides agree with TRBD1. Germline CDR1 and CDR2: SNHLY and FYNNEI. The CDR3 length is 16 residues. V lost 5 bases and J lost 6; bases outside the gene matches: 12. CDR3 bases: TGTGCCAGCAGTTTATCCGGGACAGGGGGACGGCGCGAGCAGTACTTC. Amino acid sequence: CASSLSGTGGRREQYF.

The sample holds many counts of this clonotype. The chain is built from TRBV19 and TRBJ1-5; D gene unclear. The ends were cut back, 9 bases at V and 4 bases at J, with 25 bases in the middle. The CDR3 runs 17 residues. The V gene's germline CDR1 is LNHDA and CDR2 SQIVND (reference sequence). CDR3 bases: TGTGCCAGCGAGTCCCCATTCCGTGCAGACCTGAATCAGCCCCAGCATTTT. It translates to CASESPFRADLNQPQHF.

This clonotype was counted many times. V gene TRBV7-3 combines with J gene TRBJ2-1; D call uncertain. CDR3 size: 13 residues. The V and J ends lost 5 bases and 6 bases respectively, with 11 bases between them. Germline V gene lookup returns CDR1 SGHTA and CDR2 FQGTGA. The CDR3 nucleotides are TGTGCCAGCAGCCAAGAGTGGGGCAATGAGCAGTTCTTC. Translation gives CASSQEWGNEQFF.

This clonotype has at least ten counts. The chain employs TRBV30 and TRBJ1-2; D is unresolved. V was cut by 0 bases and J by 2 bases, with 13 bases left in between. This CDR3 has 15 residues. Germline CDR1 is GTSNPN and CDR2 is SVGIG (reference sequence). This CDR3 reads CAWSVPFYYNYGYTF. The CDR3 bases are TGTGCCTGGAGTGTACCGTTCTACTACAACTATGGCTACACCTTC.

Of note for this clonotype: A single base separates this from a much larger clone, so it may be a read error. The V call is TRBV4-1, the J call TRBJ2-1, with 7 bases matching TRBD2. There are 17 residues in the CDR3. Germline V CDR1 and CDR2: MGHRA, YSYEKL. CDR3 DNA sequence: TGCGCCAGCAGCCAAGATTTGGGAGGGCCGGGTTACAATGATCAGTTCTTC. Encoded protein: CASSQDLGGPGYNDQFF.

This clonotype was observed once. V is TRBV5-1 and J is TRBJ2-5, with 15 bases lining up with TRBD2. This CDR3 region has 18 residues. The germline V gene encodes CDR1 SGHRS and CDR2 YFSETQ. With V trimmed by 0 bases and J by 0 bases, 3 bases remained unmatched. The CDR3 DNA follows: TGCGCCAGCAGCTTGGCCGGGACTAGCGGGAGGCACCAAGAGACCCAGTACTTC. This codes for CASSLAGTSGRHQETQYF.

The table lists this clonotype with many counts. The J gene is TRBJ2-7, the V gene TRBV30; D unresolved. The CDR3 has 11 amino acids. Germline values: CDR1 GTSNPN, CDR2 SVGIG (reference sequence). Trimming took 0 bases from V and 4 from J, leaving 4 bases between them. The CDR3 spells CAWSVRYEQYF. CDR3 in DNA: TGTGCCTGGAGTGTACGATACGAGCAGTACTTC.

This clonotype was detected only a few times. The CDR3 nucleotides read TGTGCCAGCAGTGGAATGATACAGGGCCCGAACACCGGGGAGCTGTTTTTT. Residues: CASSGMIQGPNTGELFF. The chain links TRBV6-1 to TRBJ2-2, with D possibly matching TRBD1 (6 bases). This CDR3 comprises 17 residues. Trimming removed 4 bases at V and 0 bases at J, with 15 bases between. CDR1 and CDR2 from the germline V gene are MNHNS and SASEGT.

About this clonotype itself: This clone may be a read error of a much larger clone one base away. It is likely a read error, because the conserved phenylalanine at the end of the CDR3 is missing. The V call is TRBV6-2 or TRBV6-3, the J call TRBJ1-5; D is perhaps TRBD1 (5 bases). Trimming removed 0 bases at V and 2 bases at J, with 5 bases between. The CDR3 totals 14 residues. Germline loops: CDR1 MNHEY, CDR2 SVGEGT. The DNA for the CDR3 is TGTGCCAGCAGTTACTCGGGGGGCAATCAGCCCCAGCATCTT. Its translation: CASSYSGGNQPQHL.

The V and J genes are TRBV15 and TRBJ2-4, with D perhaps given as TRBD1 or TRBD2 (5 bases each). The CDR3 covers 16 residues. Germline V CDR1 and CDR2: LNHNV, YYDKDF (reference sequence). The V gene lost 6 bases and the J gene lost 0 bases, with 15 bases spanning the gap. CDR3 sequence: CATRPVGPRAKNIQYF. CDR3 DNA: TGTGCCACCAGGCCGGTGGGACCTAGAGCCAAAAACATTCAGTACTTC.